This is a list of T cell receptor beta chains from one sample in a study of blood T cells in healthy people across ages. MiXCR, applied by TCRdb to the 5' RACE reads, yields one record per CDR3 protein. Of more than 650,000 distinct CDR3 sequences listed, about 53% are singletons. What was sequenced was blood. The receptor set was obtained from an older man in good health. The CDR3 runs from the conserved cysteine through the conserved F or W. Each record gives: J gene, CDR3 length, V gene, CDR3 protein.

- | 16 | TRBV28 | CASSITSGTGVETQYF
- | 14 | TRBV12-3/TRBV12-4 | CASSPGFPGNIQYF
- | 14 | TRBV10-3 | CAISVGLAVYEQYF
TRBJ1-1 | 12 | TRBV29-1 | CSGADGHTEAFF
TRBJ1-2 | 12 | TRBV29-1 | CSGATSAYGYTF
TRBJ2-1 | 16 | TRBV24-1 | CATSDSQGVRNNEQFF
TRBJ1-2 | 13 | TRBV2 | CASRTGQNYGYTF
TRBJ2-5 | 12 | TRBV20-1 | CSASLTAETQYF
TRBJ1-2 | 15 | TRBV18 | CASSPSGSANYGYTF
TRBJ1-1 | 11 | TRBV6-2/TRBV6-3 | CASRGVTEAFF
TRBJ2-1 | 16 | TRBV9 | CASSVGVGQGSNEQFF
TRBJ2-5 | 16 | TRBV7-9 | CASSSTSGTPRETQYF
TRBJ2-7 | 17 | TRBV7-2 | CASSLASAVAQTYEQYF
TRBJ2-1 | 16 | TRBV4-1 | CASSQVAGGSYNEQFF
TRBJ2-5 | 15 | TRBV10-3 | CAIKGASGSGDEQYF
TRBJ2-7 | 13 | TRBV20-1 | CSARGEAGYEQYF
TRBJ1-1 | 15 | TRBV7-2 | CASSLAGEGRTEAFF
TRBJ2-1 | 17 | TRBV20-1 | CSARDRPSGVSYNEQFF
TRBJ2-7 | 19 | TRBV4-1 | CASSHLPGQFLQGGYEQYF
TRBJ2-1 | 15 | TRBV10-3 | CAISGQGGWVNEQFF
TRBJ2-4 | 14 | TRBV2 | CASLRRGVSREQYF
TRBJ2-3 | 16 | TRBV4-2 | CASSTESGGRADTQYF
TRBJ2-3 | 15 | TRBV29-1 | CSVQGVRRRTDTQYF
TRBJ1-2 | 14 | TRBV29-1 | CSVEAQGSNYGYTF
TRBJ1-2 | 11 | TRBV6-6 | CATATGGGYTF
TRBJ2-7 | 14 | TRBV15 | CATSRDPGGSEQYF
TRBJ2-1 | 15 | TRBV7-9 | CASSFTSGRMNEQFF
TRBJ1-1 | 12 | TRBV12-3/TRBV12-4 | CASSFATAEAFF
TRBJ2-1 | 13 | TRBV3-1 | CASSQDSGADEFF
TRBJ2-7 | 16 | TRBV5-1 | CASSLTRTASAYEQYF
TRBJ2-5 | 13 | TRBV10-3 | CAISDRGSETQYF
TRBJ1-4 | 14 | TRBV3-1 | CASSPTERTGRLFF